This TCR beta chain was sequenced in a study of cytomegalovirus exposure and HLA in healthy donors. Overall study results and limits: There were around 160 TCR beta chains listed as cytomegalovirus-associated.

Vbeta (60) and Jbeta (13) primers were used in the PCR. The assay was immunoSEQ multiplex PCR, and TCRdb's table has in-frame clones only and misses some. The sample shows about 190,000 clones, roughly three quarters of them seen only once. For this clone: Antigen: not known.

Per germline, CDR1 SGHNT and CDR2 YYREEE (reference sequence). The V segment lost 0 bases and the J segment 1 base; nucleotides outside the gene matches: 8. The CDR3 consists of 18 residues. The sequence was obtained from a woman younger than 30 in good health and CMV-seronegative. The V gene is TRBV5-4, the J gene TRBJ2-3; 10 bases match TRBD2. Specimen: PBMCs. The CDR3 spells CASSLEAGGPTRTDTQYF. The DNA for the CDR3 is TGTGCCAGCAGCTTGGAAGCGGGGGGGCCAACACGCACAGATACGCAGTATTTT.